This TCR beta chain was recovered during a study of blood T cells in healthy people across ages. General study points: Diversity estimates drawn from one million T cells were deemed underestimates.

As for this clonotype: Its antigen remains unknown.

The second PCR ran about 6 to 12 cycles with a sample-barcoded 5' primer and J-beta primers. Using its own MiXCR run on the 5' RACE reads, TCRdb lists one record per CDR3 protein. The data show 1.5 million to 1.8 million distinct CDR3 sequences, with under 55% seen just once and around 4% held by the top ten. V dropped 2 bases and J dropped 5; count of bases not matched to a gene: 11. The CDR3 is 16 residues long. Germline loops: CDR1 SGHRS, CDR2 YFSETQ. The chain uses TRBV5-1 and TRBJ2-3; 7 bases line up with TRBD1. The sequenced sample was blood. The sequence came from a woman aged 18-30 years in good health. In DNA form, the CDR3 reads TGCGCCAGCAGCTTACAGGGGAACGGGGTAGGAGATACGCAGTATTTT. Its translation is CASSLQGNGVGDTQYF.